Following are 9 T cell receptor beta chains from one sample sequenced in a study of neoadjuvant anti-PD-1 for oral cavity cancer. Assay used: immunoSEQ multiplex PCR; TCRdb lists only in-frame clones, some missing. Of 72,000 or so clones detected, about 83% appear once; the ten largest clones hold approximately 3.6%. Sequencing was performed on PBMCs, taken before nivolumab (anti-PD-1) treatment. The receptors here all came from a person aged 40 to 85 with oral cavity squamous cell carcinoma.

This clone came up once. This sequence joins TRBV5-1 and TRBJ1-2; a weak D match, TRBD1 (6 bases). The CDR3 length is 16 residues. V lost 2 bases and J 5 bases, leaving 19 bases between the germline ends. Germline CDR1 reads SGHRS; CDR2 reads YFSETQ. CDR3 loop: CASSFTFGTGSYGYTF. As DNA, the CDR3 is TGCGCCAGCAGCTTTACATTCGGTACAGGGTCTTATGGCTACACCTTC.

This clone was found once. The chain carries TRBV18 and TRBJ2-7; D possibly matches TRBD1 or TRBD2 (5 bases each). Trimming took off 6 bases at V and 3 bases at J, with 12 bases between the two ends. CDR1 is KGHSH, CDR2 LQKENI, per germline. CDR3 length equals 13 residues. CDR3 protein: CASSPRDGYEQYF. CDR3 bases: TGTGCCAGCTCCCCCAGGGACGGCTACGAGCAGTACTTC.

This clone was found once. The chain is built from TRBV7-9 and TRBJ1-2; 7 bases align to TRBD1. The CDR3 covers 14 residues. Looked up from germline, CDR1 is SEHNR and CDR2 is FQNEAQ (reference sequence). Trimming at V came to 5 bases and at J to 4 bases, leaving 7 bases not matched to a gene. CDR3 sequence (DNA): TGTGCCAGCAGCGTTTCAGGGGGGTCCTATGGCTACACCTTC. Amino acids: CASSVSGGSYGYTF.

The V gene is TRBV28, the J gene TRBJ2-2, with 13 nucleotides matching TRBD2. V was clipped by 5 bases and J by 5 bases; unmatched bases: 2. This CDR3 is 15 amino acids long. Germline values: CDR1 MDHEN, CDR2 SYDVKM. The CDR3 nucleotides are TGTGCCAGCAGTCCGGGACTAGCGGGGACCGGGGAGCTGTTTTTT. It encodes CASSPGLAGTGELFF.

The V gene is TRBV20-1, the J gene TRBJ2-7, with D uncertain. CDR1 and CDR2 (germline): DFQATT, SNEGSKA (reference sequence). Trimming pared 5 bases from V and 2 bases from J, leaving 7 bases between. This CDR3 has 11 residues. The DNA of the CDR3 is TGCAGTGCTCCGGACGCCTACGAGCAGTACTTC. Its protein is CSAPDAYEQYF.

V is TRBV27 and J is TRBJ1-2; D not certain. The CDR3 covers 15 residues. Germline values: CDR1 MNHEY, CDR2 SMNVEV (reference sequence). V gave up 1 base and J gave up 2 bases, with 11 bases separating them. The CDR3 reads CASSLFTAANYGYTF. The CDR3 nucleotides read TGTGCCAGCAGTTTATTTACAGCGGCGAACTATGGCTACACCTTC.

CDR3 sequence reads: CASSTYRGTTYNEQFF. The CDR3 DNA is TGTGCCAGCAGCACATATAGAGGGACCACCTACAATGAGCAGTTCTTC. The V gene is TRBV7-9, the J gene TRBJ2-1, with D perhaps being TRBD1 or TRBD2 (5 bases each). The V gene's germline CDR1 is SEHNR and CDR2 FQNEAQ (reference sequence). The V end lost 5 bases, the J end lost 2 bases, and 16 bases lay between the germline ends. The CDR3 totals 16 residues.

This clone was recorded once. The chain has TRBV10-1 and TRBJ2-7; 12 nucleotides agree with TRBD2. With V trimmed by 5 bases and J by 5 bases, 4 bases remained unmatched. The CDR3 has 14 residues. The V gene's germline CDR1 is WNHNN and CDR2 SYGVQD (reference sequence). The CDR3 DNA reads TGCGCCAGCAGTTCTAGCGGGGGGGCCAACGAGCAGTACTTC. It codes for CASSSSGGANEQYF.

This clone was detected a few times. This sequence joins TRBV6-1 and TRBJ2-3; 10 positions agree with TRBD2. V trimming: 4 bases; J trimming: 2 bases; junction bases outside the gene matches: 3. The CDR3 is 15 amino acids. Germline CDR1 and CDR2: MNHNS and SASEGT. The DNA for the CDR3 is TGTGCCAGCAGTGGAGCGGGGGGGGACACAGATACGCAGTATTTT. Amino acid sequence: CASSGAGGDTDTQYF.